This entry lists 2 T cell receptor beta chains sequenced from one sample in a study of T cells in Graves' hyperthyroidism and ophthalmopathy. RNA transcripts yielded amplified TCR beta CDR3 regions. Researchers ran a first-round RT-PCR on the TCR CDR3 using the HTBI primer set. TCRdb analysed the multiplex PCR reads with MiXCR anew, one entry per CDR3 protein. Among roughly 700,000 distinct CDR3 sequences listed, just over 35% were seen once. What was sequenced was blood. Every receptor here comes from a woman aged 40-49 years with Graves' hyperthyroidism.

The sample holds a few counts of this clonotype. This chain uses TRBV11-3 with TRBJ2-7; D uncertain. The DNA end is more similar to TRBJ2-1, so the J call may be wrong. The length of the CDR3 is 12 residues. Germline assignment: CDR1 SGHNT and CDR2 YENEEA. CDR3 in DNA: TGTGCCAGCAGCTTACAAGGGTTTGAGCAGTTCTTC. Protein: CASSLQGFEQFF.

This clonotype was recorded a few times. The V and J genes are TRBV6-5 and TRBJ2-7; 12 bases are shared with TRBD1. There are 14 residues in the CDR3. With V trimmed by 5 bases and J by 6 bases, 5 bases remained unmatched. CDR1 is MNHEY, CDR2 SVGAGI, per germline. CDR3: CASSHGDRGREQYF. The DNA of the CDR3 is TGTGCCAGCAGTCACGGGGACAGGGGGCGCGAGCAGTACTTC.